This T cell receptor (beta chain) comes out of a study of T cell changes during pregnancy in multiple sclerosis. The CDR3 is made up of 12 amino acids. Looked up from germline, CDR1 is SGHRS and CDR2 is YFSETQ. Trimming took off 7 bases at V and 3 bases at J, with 10 bases between the two ends. Data came from immunoSEQ multiplex PCR; TCRdb stores just in-frame clones and leaves some out. The sample has about 18,000 clones; roughly 90% are singletons. The specimen comprised CD8+ T cells from peripheral blood mononuclear cells, sampled in the third trimester of pregnancy. The sequence came from a female donor in good health, enrolled as a control in a pregnancy study. The V call is TRBV5-1, the J call TRBJ1-2, with D tentatively TRBD1 (6 bases). This CDR3 reads CASAGDDYGYTF. The CDR3 DNA reads as TGCGCCAGCGCAGGGGATGACTATGGCTACACCTTC.